The clone carrying this T cell receptor (beta chain) was detected ten times or more. CDR1 is LNHDA and CDR2 is SQIVND in the germline V gene (reference sequence). V lost 5 bases and J 4 bases, leaving 18 bases between the germline ends. The CDR3 extends over 16 amino acids. The sample originates from a study of Graves' ophthalmopathy and Graves' hyperthyroidism. Amplified material comprised TCR beta CDR3 regions derived from RNA transcripts. In the first round, RT-PCR was carried out with HTBI primers, and a multiplex PCR formed the second round. TCRdb re-analysed the multiplex PCR reads in MiXCR, keeping a single row per CDR3 protein. This table has about 1.1 million distinct CDR3 sequences, less than 45% appearing once.

Input material: peripheral blood or thyroid tissue (not recorded which). The chain joins TRBV19 to TRBJ1-5; tentative D call: TRBD1 (5 bases). The clonotype originates from an adult man with Graves' hyperthyroidism. The chain's CDR3 is CASSADGGWGNQPQHF. The CDR3 DNA reads as TGTGCCAGTAGTGCTGATGGCGGCTGGGGGAATCAGCCCCAGCATTTT.